Relative to its sample, the clone carrying this T cell receptor beta chain is medium-sized. Its antigen is still unknown. Sequenced with the Oncomine TCR Beta short-read assay was DNA taken from cultured CD4+ T cells. From the PCR reads, TCRdb called clonotypes with MiXCR, one entry per CDR3 protein. Of about 6,500 distinct CDR3 sequences in the sample, less than 20% were seen once. The sample belongs to a study of vaccination and CD4 T cells after COVID-19. This sample's treatment: approximately 9-day PBMC culture with coronavirus spike peptide pools or control peptides (ViraFEST assay). Germline CDR1 reads SGDLS; CDR2 reads YYNGEE. The CDR3 is 13 amino acids. V lost 1 base, J lost 3 bases, and 6 bases lay in between.

Material for sequencing was CD4+ T cells from blood, cultured in vitro. The TCR comes from a human donor who had recovered from COVID-19. The V and J genes are TRBV9 and TRBJ2-3; tentative D call: TRBD2 (5 bases). The CDR3 region is CASSVRGTDTQYF. The CDR3, as DNA: TGTGCCAGCAGCGTAAGAGGGACAGATACGCAGTATTTT.